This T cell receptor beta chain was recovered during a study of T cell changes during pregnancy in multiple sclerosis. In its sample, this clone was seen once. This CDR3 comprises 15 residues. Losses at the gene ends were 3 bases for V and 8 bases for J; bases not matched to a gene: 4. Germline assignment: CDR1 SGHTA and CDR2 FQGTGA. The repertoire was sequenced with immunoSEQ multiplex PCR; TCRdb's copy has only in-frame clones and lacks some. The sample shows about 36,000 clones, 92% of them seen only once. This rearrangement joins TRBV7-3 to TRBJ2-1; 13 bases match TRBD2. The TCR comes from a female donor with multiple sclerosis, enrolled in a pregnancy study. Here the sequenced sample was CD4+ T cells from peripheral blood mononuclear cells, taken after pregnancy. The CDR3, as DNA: TGTGCCAGCAGCTTTTACACTAGCGGGAGGGATGAGCAGTTCTTC. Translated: CASSFYTSGRDEQFF.